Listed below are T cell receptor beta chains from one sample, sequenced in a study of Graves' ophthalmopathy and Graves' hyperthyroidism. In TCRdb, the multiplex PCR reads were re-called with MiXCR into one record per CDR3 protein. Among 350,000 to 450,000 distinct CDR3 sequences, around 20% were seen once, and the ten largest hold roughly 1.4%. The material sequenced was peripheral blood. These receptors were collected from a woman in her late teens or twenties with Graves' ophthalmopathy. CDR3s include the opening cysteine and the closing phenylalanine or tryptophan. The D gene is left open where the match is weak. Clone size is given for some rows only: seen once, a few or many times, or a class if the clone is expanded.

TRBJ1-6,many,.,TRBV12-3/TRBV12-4,CASSLDESPLHF,TGTGCCAGCAGTTTAGACGAGTCACCCCTCCACTTT
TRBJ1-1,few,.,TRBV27,CATKPQGQTEAFF,TGTGCCACCAAGCCGCAGGGGCAAACTGAAGCTTTCTTT
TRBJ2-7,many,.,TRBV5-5,CASSIMEGGEQYF,TGTGCCAGCAGCATCATGGAGGGTGGGGAGCAGTACTTC
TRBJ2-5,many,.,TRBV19,CASSISGAGRETQYF,TGTGCCAGTAGTATATCCGGGGCTGGCCGGGAGACCCAGTACTTC
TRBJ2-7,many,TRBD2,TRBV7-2,CASSLALAGVLEQYF,TGTGCCAGCAGCTTAGCCCTAGCGGGTGTTCTTGAGCAGTACTTC
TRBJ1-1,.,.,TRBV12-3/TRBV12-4,CASSSLPRGSSTEAFF,TGTGCCAGCAGTTCCCTTCCTAGGGGGTCAAGCACTGAAGCTTTCTTT
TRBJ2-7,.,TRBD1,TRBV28,CASSLGTGHEQYF,TGTGCCAGCAGTTTAGGGACAGGCCACGAGCAGTACTTC
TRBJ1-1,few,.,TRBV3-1,CASSQVGSGRRNTEAFF,TGTGCCAGCAGCCAAGTTGGGTCGGGGCGGAGGAACACTGAAGCTTTCTTT
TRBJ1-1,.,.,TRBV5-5,CASSLGGVGRGTEAFF,TGTGCCAGCAGCTTGGGAGGAGTAGGGAGGGGGACTGAAGCTTTCTTT
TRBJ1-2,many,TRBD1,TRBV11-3,CASSQGQGVGGYGYTF,TGTGCCAGCAGCCAGGGACAGGGGGTAGGAGGCTATGGCTACACCTTC
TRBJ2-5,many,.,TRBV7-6,CASSSRPQTEQETQYF,TGTGCCAGCAGCTCGCGCCCCCAGACAGAACAAGAGACCCAGTACTTC
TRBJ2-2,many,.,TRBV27,CASSLLGTENTGELFF,TGTGCCAGCAGTTTATTAGGGACGGAGAACACCGGGGAGCTGTTTTTT
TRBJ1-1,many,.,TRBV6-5,CASRSGPYTEAFF,TGTGCCAGCAGATCCGGGCCGTACACTGAAGCTTTCTTT
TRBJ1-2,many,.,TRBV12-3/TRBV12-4,CASSFFGGSSYGYTF,TGTGCCAGCAGTTTTTTTGGGGGATCCAGCTATGGCTACACCTTC
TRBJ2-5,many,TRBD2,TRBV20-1,CSARLPPGLAGETQYF,TGCAGTGCTCGCCTCCCCCCCGGGCTAGCGGGAGAGACCCAGTACTTC
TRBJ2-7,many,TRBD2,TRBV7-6,CASSLIQAGGTSSYEQYF,TGTGCCAGCAGCTTAATCCAAGCGGGAGGCACCAGCTCCTACGAGCAGTACTTC
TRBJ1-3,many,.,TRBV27,CASSLPGGGSGNTIYF,TGTGCCAGCAGTCTTCCCGGAGGGGGCTCTGGAAACACCATATATTTT
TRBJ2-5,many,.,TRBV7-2,CASSLATALGRIQETQYF,TGTGCCAGCAGCTTAGCGACCGCGCTGGGCAGGATCCAAGAGACCCAGTACTTC
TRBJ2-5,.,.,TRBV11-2,CASSLVWSLGETQYF,TGTGCCAGCAGCTTAGTATGGTCACTTGGAGAGACCCAGTACTTC
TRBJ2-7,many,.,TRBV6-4,CASTSGAYEQYF,TGTGCCAGCACCAGCGGAGCCTACGAGCAGTACTTC
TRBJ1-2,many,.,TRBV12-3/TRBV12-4,CASSQGKHGYTF,TGTGCCAGCAGTCAGGGGAAACATGGCTACACCTTC
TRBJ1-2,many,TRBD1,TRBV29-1,CSALGQGANYGYTF,TGCAGCGCTTTGGGACAGGGGGCTAACTATGGCTACACCTTC
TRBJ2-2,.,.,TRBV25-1,CASSELRGGELFF,TGTGCCAGCAGTGAATTGCGGGGCGGGGAGCTGTTTTTT
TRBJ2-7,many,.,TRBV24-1,CATSRDGGTYEQYF,TGTGCCACCAGCCGGGACGGCGGAACCTACGAGCAGTACTTC
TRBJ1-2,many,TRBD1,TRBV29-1,CSVRDRGQYGYTF,TGCAGCGTCCGGGACAGGGGCCAATATGGCTACACCTTC
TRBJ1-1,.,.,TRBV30,CAWTSEMNTEAFF,TGTGCCTGGACCTCGGAGATGAACACTGAAGCTTTCTTT
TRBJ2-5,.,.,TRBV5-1,CASSLENRKEETQYF,TGCGCCAGCAGCTTGGAGAACAGGAAAGAAGAGACCCAGTACTTC
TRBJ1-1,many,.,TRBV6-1,CASSGLGGDLTEAFF,TGTGCCAGCAGTGGACTAGGGGGGGACCTCACTGAAGCTTTCTTT
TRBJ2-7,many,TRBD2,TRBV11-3,CASSQRAWREPFSYEQYF,TGTGCCAGCAGCCAAAGAGCGTGGCGGGAGCCTTTCTCCTACGAGCAGTACTTC
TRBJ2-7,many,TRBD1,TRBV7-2,CASSFWDSLSYEQYF,TGTGCCAGCAGCTTCTGGGACAGCCTCTCCTACGAGCAGTACTTC
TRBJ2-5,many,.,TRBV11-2,CASSFWGETQYF,TGTGCCAGCAGCTTTTGGGGAGAGACCCAGTACTTC
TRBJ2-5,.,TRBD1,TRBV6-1,CASSDRANQETQYF,TGTGCCAGCAGCGACAGGGCGAACCAAGAGACCCAGTACTTC
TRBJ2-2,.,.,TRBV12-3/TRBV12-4,CASSEGRRDTGELFF,TGTGCCAGCAGTGAAGGCAGGAGAGACACCGGGGAGCTGTTTTTT
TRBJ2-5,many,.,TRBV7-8,CASSLAPGPRSQYF,TGTGCCAGCAGCTTAGCCCCGGGGCCACGGTCGCAGTACTTC
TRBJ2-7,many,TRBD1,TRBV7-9,CASSLGGGVGEQYF,TGTGCCAGCAGCTTAGGAGGGGGCGTAGGCGAGCAGTACTTC
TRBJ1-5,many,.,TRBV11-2,CASSFGGNLGQPQHF,TGTGCCAGCAGCTTTGGGGGAAACCTAGGTCAGCCCCAGCATTTT
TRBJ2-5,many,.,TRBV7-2,CASSLGGIQETQYF,TGTGCCAGCAGCTTAGGAGGGATCCAAGAGACCCAGTACTTC
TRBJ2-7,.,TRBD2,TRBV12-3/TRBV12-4,CASSQAGGGEQYF,TGTGCCAGCAGTCAAGCGGGAGGAGGCGAGCAGTACTTC
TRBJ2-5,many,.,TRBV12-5,CASAVGQGQETQYF,TGTGCTAGTGCCGTGGGGCAGGGCCAAGAGACCCAGTACTTC
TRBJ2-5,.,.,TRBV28,CASSLSSGSQETQYF,TGTGCCAGCAGTTTAAGTAGCGGTTCACAAGAGACCCAGTACTTC
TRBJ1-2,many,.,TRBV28,CASSRSPGLDGYTF,TGTGCCAGCAGTCGTTCACCAGGGTTGGATGGCTACACCTTC
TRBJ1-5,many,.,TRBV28,CASSFGRESNQPQHF,TGTGCCAGCAGTTTTGGGAGGGAAAGCAATCAGCCCCAGCATTTT